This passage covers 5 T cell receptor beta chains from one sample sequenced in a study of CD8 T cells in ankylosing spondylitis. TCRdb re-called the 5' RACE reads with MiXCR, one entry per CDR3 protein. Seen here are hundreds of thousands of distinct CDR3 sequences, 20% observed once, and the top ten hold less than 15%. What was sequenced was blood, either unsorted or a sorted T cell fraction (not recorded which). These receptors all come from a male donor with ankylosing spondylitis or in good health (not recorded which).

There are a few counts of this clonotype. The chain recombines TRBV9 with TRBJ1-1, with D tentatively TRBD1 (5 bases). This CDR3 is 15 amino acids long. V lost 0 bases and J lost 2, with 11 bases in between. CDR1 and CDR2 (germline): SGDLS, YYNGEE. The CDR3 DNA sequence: TGTGCCAGCAGCGTAGCCGGGGGTGGTAACACTGAAGCTTTCTTT. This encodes CASSVAGGGNTEAFF.

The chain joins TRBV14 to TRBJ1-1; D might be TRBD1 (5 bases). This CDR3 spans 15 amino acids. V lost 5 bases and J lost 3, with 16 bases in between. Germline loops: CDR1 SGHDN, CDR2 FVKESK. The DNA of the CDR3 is TGTGCCAGCAGCTCGAACCGGGGGTGGGACACTGAAGCTTTCTTT. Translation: CASSSNRGWDTEAFF.

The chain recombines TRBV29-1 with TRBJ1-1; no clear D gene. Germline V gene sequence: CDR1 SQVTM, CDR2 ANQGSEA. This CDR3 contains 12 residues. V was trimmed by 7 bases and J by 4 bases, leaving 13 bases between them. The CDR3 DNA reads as TGCAGCGCCCCGGACCTGGGCACTGAAGCTTTCTTT. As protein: CSAPDLGTEAFF.

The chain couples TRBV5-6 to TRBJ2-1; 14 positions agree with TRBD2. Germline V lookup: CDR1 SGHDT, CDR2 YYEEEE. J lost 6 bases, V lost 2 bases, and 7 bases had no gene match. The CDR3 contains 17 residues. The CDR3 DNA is TGTGCCAGCAGCTTTTCGAGCGGGACTAGCGGGGGCAATGAGCAGTTCTTC. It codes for CASSFSSGTSGGNEQFF. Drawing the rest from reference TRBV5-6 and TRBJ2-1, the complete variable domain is DAGVTQSPTHLIKTRGQQVTLRCSPKSGHDTVSWYQQALGQGPQFIFQYYEEEERQRGNFPDRFSGHQFPNYSSELNVNALLLGDSALYLCASSFSSGTSGGNEQFFGPGTRLTVL.

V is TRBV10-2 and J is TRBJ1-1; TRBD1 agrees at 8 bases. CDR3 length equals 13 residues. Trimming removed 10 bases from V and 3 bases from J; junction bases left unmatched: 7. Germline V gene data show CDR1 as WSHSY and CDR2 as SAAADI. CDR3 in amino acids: CATEGQGDTEAFF. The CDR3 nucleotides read TGCGCCACCGAAGGACAGGGTGACACTGAAGCTTTCTTT.